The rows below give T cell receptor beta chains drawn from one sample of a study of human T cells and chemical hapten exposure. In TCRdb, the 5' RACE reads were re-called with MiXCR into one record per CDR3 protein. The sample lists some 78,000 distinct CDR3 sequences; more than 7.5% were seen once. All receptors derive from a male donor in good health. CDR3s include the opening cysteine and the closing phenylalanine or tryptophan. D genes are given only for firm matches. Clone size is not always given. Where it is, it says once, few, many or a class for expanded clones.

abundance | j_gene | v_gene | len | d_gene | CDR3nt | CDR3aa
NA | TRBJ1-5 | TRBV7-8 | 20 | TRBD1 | TGTGCCAGCAGCTTAGCGCCCCGGGACAGGGAGCTTTATAGCAATCAGCCCCAGCATTTT | CASSLAPRDRELYSNQPQHF
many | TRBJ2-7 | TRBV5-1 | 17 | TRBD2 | TGCGCCAGCAGCTTGGGAAAGAGACTAGCGCCTTCCTACGAGCAGTACTTC | CASSLGKRLAPSYEQYF
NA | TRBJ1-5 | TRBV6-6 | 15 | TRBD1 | TGTGCCAGCAGTTACTCTGGACAGGGGGGGCAGCCCCAGCATTTT | CASSYSGQGGQPQHF
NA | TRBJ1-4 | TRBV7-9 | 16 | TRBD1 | TGTGCCAGCAGCTCTGGGGACAGACGCCATAATGAAAAACTGTTTTTT | CASSSGDRRHNEKLFF
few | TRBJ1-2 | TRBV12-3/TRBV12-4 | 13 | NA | TGTGCCACCGCGCCGGGATCCAACTATGGCTACACCTTC | CATAPGSNYGYTF
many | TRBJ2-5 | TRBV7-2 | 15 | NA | TGTGCCAGCAGCTTATCCCAAAGGGCTCGGGAGACCCAGTACTTC | CASSLSQRARETQYF
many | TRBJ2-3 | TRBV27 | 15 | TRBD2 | TGTGCCAGCAGTTTTAGCGGGGGGGCGATAGATACGCAGTATTTT | CASSFSGGAIDTQYF
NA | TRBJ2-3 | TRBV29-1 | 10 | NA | TGCAGCGTTGAAGGAGATACGCAGTATTTT | CSVEGDTQYF
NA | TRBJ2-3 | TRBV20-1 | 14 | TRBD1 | TGCAGTGCTGAAGGGACAGGGGATTTGTATACGCAGTATTTT | CSAEGTGDLYTQYF
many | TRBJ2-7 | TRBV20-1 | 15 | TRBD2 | TGCAGTGCCCCTACTAGCGGGAGTACCCGCTACGAGCAGTACTTC | CSAPTSGSTRYEQYF
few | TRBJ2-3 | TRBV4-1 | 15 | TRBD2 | TGCGCCAGCAGCCATTCTAGCGGGCCCAAAGATACGCAGTATTTT | CASSHSSGPKDTQYF
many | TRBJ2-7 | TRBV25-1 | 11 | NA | TGTGCCAGCAGTGAGGGATACGAGCAGTACTTC | CASSEGYEQYF
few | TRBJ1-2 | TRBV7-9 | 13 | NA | TGTGCCAGCAGCTTAGGAGGGGTCGAGGGCTACACCTTC | CASSLGGVEGYTF
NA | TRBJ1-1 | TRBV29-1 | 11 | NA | TGCAGCGTTTTGATGAACACTGAAGCTTTCTTT | CSVLMNTEAFF
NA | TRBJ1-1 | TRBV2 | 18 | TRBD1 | TGTGCCAGCAGTGTTGGGAAGACAGGGAACAATATGAACACTGAAGCTTTCTTT | CASSVGKTGNNMNTEAFF
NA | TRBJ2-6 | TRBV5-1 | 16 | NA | TGCGCCAGCAGCTTAGGGGACTTCTCTGGGGCCAACGTCCTGACTTTC | CASSLGDFSGANVLTF
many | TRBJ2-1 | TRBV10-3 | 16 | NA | TGTGCCATCAGGCAACCGACAGGTCCCTCATACAATGAGCAGTTCTTC | CAIRQPTGPSYNEQFF
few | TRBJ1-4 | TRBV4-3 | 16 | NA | TGCGCCAGCAGCCAAGACAGGACCCTCCCGACCGAAAAACTGTTTTTT | CASSQDRTLPTEKLFF
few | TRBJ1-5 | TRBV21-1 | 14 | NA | TGTGCCAGCAGGGCAGGGCGGTGCAATCAGCCCCAGCATTTT | CASRAGRCNQPQHF
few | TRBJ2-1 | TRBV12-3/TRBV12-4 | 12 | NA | TGTGCCAGCAGTTTAGACGGCCCCGAGCAGTTCTTC | CASSLDGPEQFF
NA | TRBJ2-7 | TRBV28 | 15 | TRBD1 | TGTGCCAGCATCCCTAAAGCAGGGGGCACCTACGAGCAGTACTTC | CASIPKAGGTYEQYF
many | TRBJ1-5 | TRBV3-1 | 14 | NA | TGTGCCAGCAGCCAAGGGCCCCGCAATCAGCCCCAGCATTTT | CASSQGPRNQPQHF
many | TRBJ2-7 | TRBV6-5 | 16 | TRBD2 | TGTGCCAGCAGTTCCATAGCGGGAGGGGGCTCCTACGAGCAGTACTTC | CASSSIAGGGSYEQYF
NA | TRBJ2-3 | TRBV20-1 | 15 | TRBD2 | TGCAGTGCTTTAACTAGCGGGAGGGCCGTAGATACGCAGTATTTT | CSALTSGRAVDTQYF
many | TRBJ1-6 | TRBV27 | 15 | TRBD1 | TGTGCCAGCAGGGGACAGGGTTTCTGGAATTCACCCCTCCACTTT | CASRGQGFWNSPLHF
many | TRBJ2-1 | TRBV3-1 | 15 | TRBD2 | TGTGCCAGCAGCCAAGATTCCAGCGGGGGCAATGAGCAGTTCTTC | CASSQDSSGGNEQFF
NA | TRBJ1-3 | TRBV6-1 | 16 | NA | TGTGCCAGCAGCGCCTTGACAGGCTTCTCTGGAAACACCATATATTTT | CASSALTGFSGNTIYF
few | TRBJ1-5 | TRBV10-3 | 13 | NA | TGTGCCATCAGTGAGTCTGGGAATCAGCCCCAGCATTTT | CAISESGNQPQHF
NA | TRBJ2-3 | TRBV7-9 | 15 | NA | TGTGCCAGCAGCCCGCCAATGGGGGCTGGAGATACGCAGTATTTT | CASSPPMGAGDTQYF